These 19 T cell receptor beta chains were sequenced from one sample in a study of technical replicates of blood from a few donors. The table came from immunoSEQ multiplex PCR; TCRdb's copy has only in-frame clones and leaves some out. The repertoire holds some 96,000 clones, with around 95% as singletons. Sequenced sample: T cells isolated from PBMCs. Receptors originate from a human donor in good health.

In its sample, this clone was seen once. The chain has TRBV7-9 and TRBJ1-3; 8 positions agree with TRBD1. CDR3 length equals 18 residues. CDR1 SEHNR and CDR2 FQNEAQ come from the germline V gene (reference sequence). The V and J ends lost 2 bases and 0 bases, in that order; junction bases with no gene match: 9. The CDR3 DNA sequence: TGTGCCAGCAGCTTACCCCCGGGACAGGTCCTCTCTGGAAACACCATATATTTT. Residues: CASSLPPGQVLSGNTIYF.

This chain links TRBV19 with TRBJ1-2, with 12 bases lining up with TRBD1. J lost 4 bases, V lost 1 base, and 10 bases had no gene match. CDR3 size: 18 residues. Germline V lookup: CDR1 LNHDA, CDR2 SQIVND (reference sequence). This CDR3 is CASSIAGTGGAGPYGYTF. Written as DNA, the CDR3 is TGTGCCAGTAGTATAGCCGGGACAGGGGGCGCGGGGCCCTATGGCTACACCTTC.

The chain has TRBV9 and TRBJ1-1, with 7 bases fitting TRBD1. The CDR3 contains 15 residues. CDR1 is SGDLS, CDR2 YYNGEE, per germline. V dropped 4 bases and J dropped 0; count of bases not matched to a gene: 6. The CDR3 nucleotides are TGTGCCAGCAGCTCCCGGACAGGTGTGAACACTGAAGCTTTCTTT. Its protein product is CASSSRTGVNTEAFF.

The chain recombines TRBV5-8 with TRBJ1-6; D gene uncertain. Trimming cost V 0 bases and J 0 bases, with 10 bases left between them. Germline V gives CDR1 SGHTS, CDR2 YDEGEE. The CDR3 sequence is 17 residues long. DNA of the CDR3: TGTGCCAGCAGCTTGGTCCACGGGAGCTCCTATAATTCACCCCTCCACTTT. Translation gives CASSLVHGSSYNSPLHF.

The V call is TRBV7-6, the J call TRBJ2-5, with unresolved D. Germline CDR1 reads SGHVS; CDR2 reads FNYEAQ. This CDR3 spans 12 amino acids. With 3 bases removed from V and 5 bases from J, the gap between germline ends came to 7 bases. CDR3 residues: CASSFTGETQYF. DNA for the CDR3: TGTGCCAGCAGCTTCACGGGTGAGACCCAGTACTTC.

The J gene is TRBJ2-2, the V gene TRBV27, with D tentatively TRBD2 (5 bases). Per the germline V gene, CDR1 is MNHEY and CDR2 is SMNVEV (reference sequence). With 3 bases removed from V and 1 base from J, the gap between germline ends came to 15 bases. This CDR3 is built from 17 residues. In DNA, the CDR3 is TGTGCCAGCAGTTTTGGGCGAGGGAGAAGGAACACCGGGGAGCTGTTTTTT. Its translation: CASSFGRGRRNTGELFF.

This chain uses TRBV4-1 with TRBJ2-1; 8 nucleotides line up with TRBD1. The germline CDR1 and CDR2 sequences are MGHRA and YSYEKL. The CDR3 is 16 residues long. V was pared by 4 bases and J by 8 bases, with 13 bases of the junction left unmatched. Here the CDR3 DNA reads TGCGCCAGCAGCCCAAGTGGTCAGGGGGCTGTTTATGAGCAGTTCTTC. This encodes CASSPSGQGAVYEQFF.

The genes are TRBV29-1 and TRBJ2-3, with a tentative D call TRBD1 (5 bases). This CDR3 is 12 amino acids long. Looked up from germline, CDR1 is SQVTM and CDR2 is ANQGSEA. Deletions cut 7 bases from V and 4 bases from J, with 12 bases between. The CDR3 DNA is TGCAGCGCTGGACACATGGCAGATACGCAGTATTTT. Protein sequence: CSAGHMADTQYF.

The rearrangement joins TRBV28 to TRBJ1-3; 7 bases map to TRBD1. J was trimmed by 0 bases and V by 8 bases; bases with no gene match: 19. Germline CDR1 MDHEN, CDR2 SYDVKM. The CDR3 runs to 19 residues. CDR3 loop: CASPTSTNRGMSSGNTIYF. CDR3 DNA sequence: TGTGCCAGCCCGACTTCTACCAACAGGGGAATGAGCTCTGGAAACACCATATATTTT.

This chain joins TRBV10-3 and TRBJ2-6; the D gene is possibly TRBD1 (5 bases). Germline lookup yields CDR1 ENHRY and CDR2 SYGVKD. CDR3 size: 17 residues. The germline V and J ends were trimmed by 0 bases and 0 bases, with 9 bases remaining between them. For the CDR3, the DNA is TGTGCCATCAGTGAGTCAGGGGTCAGCTCTGGGGCCAACGTCCTGACTTTC. It encodes CAISESGVSSGANVLTF.

The V and J genes are TRBV7-9 and TRBJ1-2; the match to TRBD1 covers 8 bases. V lost 6 bases, J lost 4 bases, and 7 bases stayed unmatched. Germline V gives CDR1 SEHNR, CDR2 FQNEAQ (reference sequence). This CDR3 is built from 14 residues. The CDR3 coding sequence is TGTGCCAGCAGTCTAGGACAGGGAGGCTATGGCTACACCTTC. Translation: CASSLGQGGYGYTF.

This clone came up once. The chain employs TRBV18 and TRBJ1-1; 8 bases are shared with TRBD1. V trimming: 0 bases; J trimming: 0 bases; junction bases outside the gene matches: 6. CDR3 length: 17 residues. Germline V gene lookup returns CDR1 KGHSH and CDR2 LQKENI. CDR3 nucleotides: TGTGCCAGCTCACCACCGGGGACAGGTCCAATGAACACTGAAGCTTTCTTT. Its translation: CASSPPGTGPMNTEAFF.

The genes are TRBV7-9 and TRBJ2-1; weak D call: TRBD1 (5 bases). Germline V gene lookup returns CDR1 SEHNR and CDR2 FQNEAQ (reference sequence). Trimming removed 4 bases from V and 4 bases from J, with 14 bases in between. This CDR3 is 15 amino acids long. The CDR3 DNA reads as TGTGCCAGCAGCTCATGGGGCCTTACATACAATGAGCAGTTCTTC. As protein: CASSSWGLTYNEQFF.

This clone has just a few counts. The chain links TRBV7-8 to TRBJ1-5; D is unresolved. CDR1 is SGHVS and CDR2 is FQNEAQ in the germline V gene. CDR3 length equals 13 residues. Trimming took off 4 bases at V and 0 bases at J, with 4 bases between the two ends. CDR3 nucleotide sequence: TGTGCCAGCAGCTCGTATAGCAATCAGCCCCAGCATTTT. As protein: CASSSYSNQPQHF.

This chain links TRBV30 with TRBJ1-3; D is possibly TRBD1 (6 bases). The germline V gene has CDR1 GTSNPN and CDR2 SVGIG (reference sequence). The CDR3 extends over 17 amino acids. Deletions cut 4 bases from V and 2 bases from J, with 21 bases between. For the CDR3, the DNA is TGTGCCTGGACTCTAGGGGGGGACACCTCAGCTGGAAACACCATATATTTT. It translates to CAWTLGGDTSAGNTIYF.

J is TRBJ2-3 and V is TRBV10-1; tentatively, D is TRBD2 (6 bases). The CDR3 contains 13 residues. V gave up 4 bases and J gave up 4 bases, with 9 bases separating them. Germline V gene lookup returns CDR1 WNHNN and CDR2 SYGVQD (reference sequence). The CDR3 loop reads CASSGRLADTQYF. DNA of the CDR3: TGCGCCAGCAGTGGAAGACTAGCAGATACGCAGTATTTT.

The chain has TRBV10-3 and TRBJ1-1; tentative D call: TRBD1 (5 bases). This CDR3 is 15 amino acids long. Trimming shortened V by 4 bases and J by 3 bases, and 15 bases separated the two germline ends. Germline lookup yields CDR1 ENHRY and CDR2 SYGVKD. CDR3 DNA: TGTGCCATCAGTGGTTCGTCAGACAGACACACTGAAGCTTTCTTT. It codes for CAISGSSDRHTEAFF.

The rearrangement links TRBV2 to TRBJ2-1, with a tentative D call TRBD1 (7 bases). This CDR3 contains 14 residues. V lost 6 bases, J lost 8 bases, and 17 bases lay in between. Germline assignment: CDR1 SNHLY and CDR2 FYNNEI. The CDR3 here is CASREGAQEDEQFF. The CDR3, as DNA: TGTGCCAGCAGGGAGGGGGCGCAGGAAGATGAGCAGTTCTTC.

This chain's CDR3 is CASSAEQGDTEAFF. The DNA of the CDR3 is TGTGCCAGTAGTGCGGAACAGGGAGACACTGAAGCTTTCTTT. The chain employs TRBV19 and TRBJ1-1, with a possible D match to TRBD1 (6 bases). Trimming stripped 5 bases from V and 3 bases from J, with 13 bases between. In germline, CDR1 is LNHDA, CDR2 SQIVND (reference sequence). This CDR3 comprises 14 residues.